This TCR beta chain is from a study of shared clonotypes between healthy human individuals. About the study: The cohort comprised a couple of women and a few men. Their ages spanned 18 to 49 years.

The V end was cut by 3 bases, the J end by 2 bases, with 15 bases between. The germline CDR1 and CDR2 sequences are WNHNN and SYGVQD (reference sequence). This CDR3 is 16 amino acids long. It was at deep level that the assay was run. For each subset, genomic DNA was distributed in equal portions over several immunoSEQ plates. Sequencing was performed with immunoSEQ multiplex PCR; in TCRdb, only in-frame clones are kept and a portion is missing. The sample shows a few million clones, roughly 95% of them seen only once. Naive CD8 cells, CD45RO-negative and positively selected for CCR7, excluded terminally differentiated effector memory CD45RA+ cells. Each of the donors was a healthy adult who was HIV-negative and had not had a recent acute infection or vaccination.

The sequence derives from a man between 18 and 35 years old in good health. Some clones in this sample may be carry-over from other donors' samples. The chain recombines TRBV10-1 with TRBJ2-3; D remains ambiguous. The sample comprised naive CD8+ T cells from PBMCs. The CDR3: CASSDSLSRVTDTQYF. In DNA, the CDR3 is TGCGCCAGCAGTGATTCGCTGTCGCGAGTCACAGATACGCAGTATTTT.